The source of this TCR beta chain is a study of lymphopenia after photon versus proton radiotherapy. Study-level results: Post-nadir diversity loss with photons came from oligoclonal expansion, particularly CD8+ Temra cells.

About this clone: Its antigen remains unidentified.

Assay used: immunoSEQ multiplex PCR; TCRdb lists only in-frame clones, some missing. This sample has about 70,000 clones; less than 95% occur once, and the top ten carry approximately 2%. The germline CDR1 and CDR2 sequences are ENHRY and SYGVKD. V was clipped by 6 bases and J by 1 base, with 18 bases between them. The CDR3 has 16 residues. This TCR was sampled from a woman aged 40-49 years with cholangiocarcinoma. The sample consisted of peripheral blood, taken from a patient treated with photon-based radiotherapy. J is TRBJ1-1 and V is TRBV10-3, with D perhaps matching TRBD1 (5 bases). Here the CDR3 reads CAISGRGMDQNTEAFF. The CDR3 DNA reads TGTGCCATCAGCGGCCGGGGGATGGACCAGAACACTGAAGCTTTCTTT.